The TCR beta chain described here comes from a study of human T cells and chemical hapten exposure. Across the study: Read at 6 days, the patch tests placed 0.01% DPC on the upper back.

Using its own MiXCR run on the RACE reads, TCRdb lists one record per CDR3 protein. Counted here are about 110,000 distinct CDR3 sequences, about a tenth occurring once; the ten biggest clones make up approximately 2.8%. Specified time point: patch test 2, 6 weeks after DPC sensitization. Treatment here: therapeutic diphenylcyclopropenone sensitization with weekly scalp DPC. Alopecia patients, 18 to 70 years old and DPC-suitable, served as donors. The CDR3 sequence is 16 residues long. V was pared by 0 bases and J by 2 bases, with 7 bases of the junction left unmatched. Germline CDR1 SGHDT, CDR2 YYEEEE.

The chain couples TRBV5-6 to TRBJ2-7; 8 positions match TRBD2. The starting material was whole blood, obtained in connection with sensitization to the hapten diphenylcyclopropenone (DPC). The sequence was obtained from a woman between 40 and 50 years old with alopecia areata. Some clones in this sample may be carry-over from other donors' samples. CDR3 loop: CASSLVTVAGTYEQYF. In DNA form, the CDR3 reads TGTGCCAGCAGCTTGGTTACGGTAGCGGGGACCTACGAGCAGTACTTC.